This T cell receptor beta chain was retrieved from a study of blood T cell repertoires in COVID-19. Looking at the study overall: PBMCs, B-cell-depleted T cells, or T cells were the source of the cDNA or gDNA that made up the material.

Sequenced by immunoSEQ multiplex PCR; TCRdb stores in-frame clones only, minus some. Here the sample spans over 250,000 clones, about 80% being singletons. The sample comprised peripheral blood. The sequence was obtained from a woman of 80 years or more with acute or convalescent COVID-19.

The CDR3 sequence is CASSPGQGIYEQYF. For the CDR3, the DNA is TGTGCCAGCAGCCCGGGACAGGGGATTTACGAGCAGTACTTC. The chain joins TRBV5-4 to TRBJ2-7, with 10 bases lining up with TRBD1. From germline, CDR1 is SGHNT and CDR2 YYREEE (reference sequence). Unmatched junction bases numbered 5, after V lost 4 bases and J lost 4 bases. The CDR3 consists of 14 residues.